This TCR beta chain was identified during a study of T cell clonotyping in hematopoietic cell transplantation. The CDR3 is 18 amino acids. Trimming shortened V by 1 base and J by 4 bases, and 20 bases separated the two germline ends. Germline V lookup: CDR1 GTSNPN, CDR2 SVGIG (reference sequence). Method: immunoSEQ multiplex PCR; TCRdb's copy keeps in-frame clones and lacks some. The sample carries around 27,000 clones, 60% to 80% recorded once. This sample's time point: recipient sample about 28 days before transplant, after cytoreduction. Sample: peripheral blood mononuclear cells, taken before stem cell transplant. This receptor was taken from a man aged 45-65 years with myelodysplastic syndrome. Some clones in this sample may be carry-over from other donors' samples. The rearrangement joins TRBV30 to TRBJ2-6, with a tentative D call TRBD1 (7 bases). CDR3 protein: CAWSEGGQKRFGANVLTF. CDR3 sequence (DNA): TGTGCCTGGAGTGAGGGGGGACAGAAAAGGTTCGGGGCCAACGTCCTGACTTTC.